The T cell receptor beta chain under discussion was sequenced for a study of T cells in tuberculosis. Across the study: CD1B tetramers identified T cells specific for mycobacterial lipid GMM. Study-level findings and limits: Smaller alpha distances in active tuberculosis partly reflected shorter CDR3-alpha lengths. Active tuberculosis TCR-alpha repertoires lay closer to GMM-specific TCRs than IGRA-negative controls, suggesting clonal expansion.

Using immunoSEQ multiplex PCR, the repertoire was profiled, and TCRdb retains in-frame clones only, with some absent. The sample has tens of thousands of clones, approximately 90% seen once. On this clone itself: Antigen unknown.

Noted time point: new active TB diagnosis, blood taken before or within 7 days of starting treatment. The clonotype was recovered from an adult with tuberculosis. Sequencing used PBMCs, obtained at tuberculosis diagnosis.

DNA of the CDR3: TGTGCCAGCAGCCAAGGTCAGGGTGGTGATACGCAGTATTTT. Translated, it gives CASSQGQGGDTQYF. The rearrangement uses TRBV4-2 and TRBJ2-3, with D maybe TRBD1 (5 bases). Germline V gives CDR1 LGHNA, CDR2 YNFKEQ. The ends were cut back, 1 base at V and 6 bases at J, with 11 bases in the middle. This CDR3 is built from 14 residues.